The 5 T cell receptor beta chains presented below share a single source sample, sequenced in a study. MiXCR, applied by TCRdb to the RT-PCR reads, yields one record per CDR3 protein. The table has about 680,000 distinct CDR3 sequences, 12% to 15% seen once; the top ten hold just over 3.5%. The sequenced material came from memory CD4+ T cells from blood. The receptors shown here come from a female donor in good health, serving as a healthy control.

This clonotype occurred a few times. The V gene is TRBV6-5, the J gene TRBJ2-7, with 9 bases identical to TRBD1. There are 15 residues in the CDR3. Germline V CDR1 and CDR2: MNHEY, SVGAGI. Trimming at V came to 4 bases and at J to 5 bases, leaving 9 bases not matched to a gene. This CDR3 reads CASSFSRQGVNEQYF. CDR3 sequence (DNA): TGTGCCAGCAGTTTCAGTAGACAGGGGGTTAACGAGCAGTACTTC.

The chain joins TRBV28 to TRBJ1-3, with a tentative D call TRBD1 (5 bases). CDR1 MDHEN and CDR2 SYDVKM come from the germline V gene. Between the trimmed V and J ends, which lost 1 base and 0 bases, there was a span of 16 bases. This CDR3 comprises 18 residues. The CDR3 DNA is TGTGCCAGCAGTTTATATGTAGACAGTACGGGCTCTGGAAACACCATATATTTT. Translated, it gives CASSLYVDSTGSGNTIYF.

This chain joins TRBV7-9 and TRBJ2-1; 12 nucleotides agree with TRBD2. Germline V lookup: CDR1 SEHNR, CDR2 FQNEAQ (reference sequence). V lost 3 bases and J lost 8; bases outside the gene matches: 5. The CDR3 spans 15 residues. CDR3 loop: CASSFVLAGGDEQFF. CDR3 sequence (DNA): TGTGCCAGCAGCTTTGTTCTAGCGGGAGGGGATGAGCAGTTCTTC.

In its sample, this clonotype was seen many times. This chain links TRBV12-3 or TRBV12-4 with TRBJ2-4, with a tentative D call TRBD1 (6 bases). Between the trimmed V and J ends, which lost 5 bases and 0 bases, there was a span of 8 bases. This CDR3 has 14 residues. The CDR3: CASSRTEAKNIQYF. CDR3 nucleotides: TGTGCCAGCAGTAGGACAGAAGCCAAAAACATTCAGTACTTC.

This clonotype has a handful of counts. The rearrangement links TRBV19 to TRBJ2-7, with a tentative D call TRBD1 (6 bases). From germline, CDR1 is LNHDA and CDR2 SQIVND (reference sequence). Deletions cut 5 bases from V and 3 bases from J, with 11 bases between. This CDR3 has 13 amino acids. Here the CDR3 DNA reads TGTGCCAGTAGTTCGAGGGACAACTACGAGCAGTACTTC. Translation: CASSSRDNYEQYF.